These T cell receptor beta chains were read from a single sample in a study of T-cell reconstitution after alpha-beta-depleted transplantation in children. TCRdb re-derived calls from the PCR reads in MiXCR, one entry per CDR3 protein. The repertoire holds over 400,000 distinct CDR3 sequences, with approximately 12% as singletons. Sequenced material: PBMCs from the stem cell graft donor, taken from the stem cell graft. The receptors originated from a human donor who donated a stem cell graft to a child with combined immunodeficiency. Both conserved end residues are part of each CDR3. Each record gives: CDR3 protein, CDR3 DNA, J gene, CDR3 length, clone size, D gene, V gene. A D gene is named only where the DNA matches it firmly. Only part of the rows carry a size: once, few, many, or a class if the clone is expanded.

CDR3aa: CSVRPGGSYEQYF
CDR3nt: TGCAGCGTGCGGCCAGGGGGCTCCTACGAGCAGTACTTC
j_gene: TRBJ2-7
len: 13
abundance: once
d_gene: TRBD1
v_gene: TRBV29-1

CDR3aa: CASSVAGGGGNEQFF
CDR3nt: TGTGCCAGCAGTGTGGCGGGAGGAGGGGGGAATGAGCAGTTCTTC
j_gene: TRBJ2-1
len: 15
abundance: many
d_gene: TRBD2
v_gene: TRBV2

CDR3aa: CASSSGGAGNEQFF
CDR3nt: TGTGCCAGCAGTTCCGGGGGGGCAGGGAATGAGCAGTTCTTC
j_gene: TRBJ2-1
len: 14
abundance: few
d_gene: TRBD2
v_gene: TRBV12-3/TRBV12-4

CDR3aa: CATLSSGEQYF
CDR3nt: TGTGCCACCTTATCTAGCGGCGAGCAGTACTTC
j_gene: TRBJ2-7
len: 11
abundance: -
d_gene: TRBD2
v_gene: TRBV19

CDR3aa: CASSLDRGADNSPLHF
CDR3nt: TGTGCCAGCAGCCTCGACAGGGGAGCTGATAATTCACCCCTCCACTTT
j_gene: TRBJ1-6
len: 16
abundance: -
d_gene: TRBD1
v_gene: TRBV7-9

CDR3aa: CASSLRSAKNIQYF
CDR3nt: TGTGCCAGCAGCTTAAGGTCAGCCAAAAACATTCAGTACTTC
j_gene: TRBJ2-4
len: 14
abundance: -
d_gene: -
v_gene: TRBV7-9

CDR3aa: CASSYYEGAKNIQYF
CDR3nt: TGTGCCAGCAGTTACTACGAGGGGGCCAAAAACATTCAGTACTTC
j_gene: TRBJ2-4
len: 15
abundance: -
d_gene: -
v_gene: TRBV6-5

CDR3aa: CASSPAGVGPREQYF
CDR3nt: TGTGCCAGCAGCCCGGCCGGGGTTGGTCCGCGTGAGCAGTACTTC
j_gene: TRBJ2-7
len: 15
abundance: few
d_gene: -
v_gene: TRBV7-7

CDR3aa: CATRAPPDSVNYEQYF
CDR3nt: TGTGCCACCAGGGCCCCCCCGGACAGTGTTAACTACGAGCAGTACTTC
j_gene: TRBJ2-7
len: 16
abundance: -
d_gene: -
v_gene: TRBV28

CDR3aa: CASGGGLKNEQFF
CDR3nt: TGTGCCTCCGGGGGGGGCTTAAAGAATGAGCAGTTCTTC
j_gene: TRBJ2-1
len: 13
abundance: -
d_gene: TRBD2
v_gene: TRBV13

CDR3aa: CATGGSGSKAQFF
CDR3nt: TGTGCCACGGGGGGTAGCGGGAGTAAAGCGCAGTTCTTC
j_gene: TRBJ2-1
len: 13
abundance: few
d_gene: TRBD2
v_gene: TRBV7-2

CDR3aa: CASSLIAGGHNEQFF
CDR3nt: TGTGCCAGCAGCTTAATAGCGGGGGGCCACAATGAGCAGTTCTTC
j_gene: TRBJ2-1
len: 15
abundance: -
d_gene: TRBD2
v_gene: TRBV6-5

CDR3aa: CSARSLAGGPQETQYF
CDR3nt: TGCAGTGCTAGATCACTAGCGGGGGGCCCCCAAGAGACCCAGTACTTC
j_gene: TRBJ2-5
len: 16
abundance: few
d_gene: TRBD2
v_gene: TRBV20-1

CDR3aa: CSAPYRRSYNEQFF
CDR3nt: TGCAGTGCGCCCTACAGGAGGTCTTACAATGAGCAGTTCTTC
j_gene: TRBJ2-1
len: 14
abundance: -
d_gene: -
v_gene: TRBV20-1

CDR3aa: CASSPGQGAGAFF
CDR3nt: TGTGCCAGCAGTCCGGGACAGGGGGCCGGAGCTTTCTTT
j_gene: TRBJ1-1
len: 13
abundance: many
d_gene: TRBD1
v_gene: TRBV6-1

CDR3aa: CASSEPGGEGNEQFF
CDR3nt: TGTGCCAGTAGTGAGCCCGGAGGGGAAGGGAATGAGCAGTTCTTC
j_gene: TRBJ2-1
len: 15
abundance: -
d_gene: -
v_gene: TRBV12-3/TRBV12-4

CDR3aa: CASSQGLISSSYNEQFF
CDR3nt: TGTGCCAGCAGCCAAGGGCTCATTAGCTCGTCCTACAATGAGCAGTTCTTC
j_gene: TRBJ2-1
len: 17
abundance: -
d_gene: -
v_gene: TRBV4-2

CDR3aa: CASSLDVGGNQPQHF
CDR3nt: TGTGCCAGCAGCTTAGATGTAGGGGGCAATCAGCCCCAGCATTTT
j_gene: TRBJ1-5
len: 15
abundance: many
d_gene: -
v_gene: TRBV11-2

CDR3aa: CASSYGPGGAFGETQYF
CDR3nt: TGTGCCAGCAGTTACGGGCCCGGGGGGGCCTTTGGAGAGACCCAGTACTTC
j_gene: TRBJ2-5
len: 17
abundance: many
d_gene: TRBD2
v_gene: TRBV6-2/TRBV6-3

CDR3aa: CASSELLAGTYEQYF
CDR3nt: TGTGCCAGTAGTGAATTACTAGCGGGAACCTACGAGCAGTACTTC
j_gene: TRBJ2-7
len: 15
abundance: -
d_gene: TRBD2
v_gene: TRBV19

CDR3aa: CASSTLRGKNIQYF
CDR3nt: TGTGCCAGCAGTACCCTCCGAGGCAAAAACATTCAGTACTTC
j_gene: TRBJ2-4
len: 14
abundance: few
d_gene: -
v_gene: TRBV12-3/TRBV12-4

CDR3aa: CASSLSGTRPPDTQYF
CDR3nt: TGCGCCAGCAGCTTAAGCGGCACCCGGCCCCCAGATACGCAGTATTTT
j_gene: TRBJ2-3
len: 16
abundance: few
d_gene: -
v_gene: TRBV5-1

CDR3aa: CATIRGTTYNEQFF
CDR3nt: TGTGCCACCATCAGAGGGACTACTTACAATGAGCAGTTCTTC
j_gene: TRBJ2-1
len: 14
abundance: -
d_gene: TRBD2
v_gene: TRBV15

CDR3aa: CASSFFAGGTGELFF
CDR3nt: TGTGCCAGCAGCTTCTTCGCGGGAGGGACCGGGGAGCTGTTTTTT
j_gene: TRBJ2-2
len: 15
abundance: -
d_gene: TRBD2
v_gene: TRBV5-6

CDR3aa: CASSFSPGLEGDTQYF
CDR3nt: TGTGCCAGCAGTTTCTCGCCGGGACTTGAGGGAGATACGCAGTATTTT
j_gene: TRBJ2-3
len: 16
abundance: -
d_gene: -
v_gene: TRBV12-3/TRBV12-4

CDR3aa: CASSVAGGRQFF
CDR3nt: TGTGCCAGCAGTGTAGCGGGGGGGAGGCAGTTCTTC
j_gene: TRBJ2-1
len: 12
abundance: few
d_gene: TRBD2
v_gene: TRBV3-1

CDR3aa: CATSRVYTGELFF
CDR3nt: TGTGCCACCAGCAGGGTTTACACCGGGGAGCTGTTTTTT
j_gene: TRBJ2-2
len: 13
abundance: -
d_gene: -
v_gene: TRBV24-1

CDR3aa: CASSLSGTGEKLFF
CDR3nt: TGTGCCAGCAGCCTGTCGGGGACTGGAGAAAAACTGTTTTTT
j_gene: TRBJ1-4
len: 14
abundance: -
d_gene: -
v_gene: TRBV12-3/TRBV12-4

CDR3aa: CAISEGGSGLGSPLHF
CDR3nt: TGTGCCATCAGTGAAGGCGGGTCGGGTCTGGGTTCACCCCTCCACTTT
j_gene: TRBJ1-6
len: 16
abundance: few
d_gene: -
v_gene: TRBV10-3

CDR3aa: CASSPITGGNQPQHF
CDR3nt: TGTGCCAGCAGCCCCATCACCGGGGGGAATCAGCCCCAGCATTTT
j_gene: TRBJ1-5
len: 15
abundance: few
d_gene: -
v_gene: TRBV21-1

CDR3aa: CASSLVGFTGDWNAEAFF
CDR3nt: TGCGCCAGCAGCTTAGTGGGGTTTACAGGGGATTGGAATGCTGAAGCTTTCTTT
j_gene: TRBJ1-1
len: 18
abundance: many
d_gene: TRBD1
v_gene: TRBV5-1

CDR3aa: CASSRSGEGSWDEQFF
CDR3nt: TGTGCCAGCTCTCGATCAGGGGAGGGAAGTTGGGATGAGCAGTTCTTC
j_gene: TRBJ2-1
len: 16
abundance: -
d_gene: -
v_gene: TRBV18

CDR3aa: CASSLEGRGPYNEQFF
CDR3nt: TGTGCCAGCAGTTTAGAGGGCAGGGGCCCATACAATGAGCAGTTCTTC
j_gene: TRBJ2-1
len: 16
abundance: -
d_gene: -
v_gene: TRBV12-3/TRBV12-4

CDR3aa: CASSQTSTSTDTQYF
CDR3nt: TGTGCCAGCAGCCAGACTAGCACTAGCACAGATACGCAGTATTTT
j_gene: TRBJ2-3
len: 15
abundance: few
d_gene: TRBD2
v_gene: TRBV7-9

CDR3aa: CASSLIGWGSGANVLTF
CDR3nt: TGCGCCAGCAGCTTGATCGGTTGGGGGTCTGGGGCCAACGTCCTGACTTTC
j_gene: TRBJ2-6
len: 17
abundance: -
d_gene: -
v_gene: TRBV5-1

CDR3aa: CASSSDRGHRNEQFF
CDR3nt: TGCGCCAGCAGCTCGGACAGGGGGCATAGGAATGAGCAGTTCTTC
j_gene: TRBJ2-1
len: 15
abundance: few
d_gene: TRBD1
v_gene: TRBV5-1

CDR3aa: CASSLMGAGGNQPQHF
CDR3nt: TGTGCCAGCAGTTTAATGGGGGCCGGGGGCAATCAGCCCCAGCATTTT
j_gene: TRBJ1-5
len: 16
abundance: few
d_gene: -
v_gene: TRBV12-3/TRBV12-4

CDR3aa: CASSISISDNEQFF
CDR3nt: TGTGCCAGCAGTATATCAATCAGCGACAATGAGCAGTTCTTC
j_gene: TRBJ2-1
len: 14
abundance: few
d_gene: -
v_gene: TRBV11-2

CDR3aa: CASSFGPGEQYF
CDR3nt: TGTGCCAGCAGTTTTGGGCCCGGCGAGCAGTACTTC
j_gene: TRBJ2-7
len: 12
abundance: few
d_gene: -
v_gene: TRBV12-3/TRBV12-4

CDR3aa: CASSLLGQFTEAFF
CDR3nt: TGTGCCAGCAGCCTACTAGGACAGTTCACTGAAGCTTTCTTT
j_gene: TRBJ1-1
len: 14
abundance: -
d_gene: -
v_gene: TRBV7-2

CDR3aa: CASSPNRAGANVLTF
CDR3nt: TGTGCCAGCAGCCCCAACAGGGCCGGGGCCAACGTCCTGACTTTC
j_gene: TRBJ2-6
len: 15
abundance: -
d_gene: -
v_gene: TRBV7-9

CDR3aa: CASSHDFAGGPDTQYF
CDR3nt: TGTGCCAGCAGCCATGACTTTGCGGGGGGCCCAGATACGCAGTATTTT
j_gene: TRBJ2-3
len: 16
abundance: -
d_gene: TRBD2
v_gene: TRBV7-9

CDR3aa: CATAGGDQETQYF
CDR3nt: TGTGCCACCGCTGGAGGGGACCAAGAGACCCAGTACTTC
j_gene: TRBJ2-5
len: 13
abundance: many
d_gene: -
v_gene: TRBV10-3

CDR3aa: CSARDQRPVGETEAFF
CDR3nt: TGCAGTGCTAGAGATCAGCGGCCCGTTGGGGAGACTGAAGCTTTCTTT
j_gene: TRBJ1-1
len: 16
abundance: few
d_gene: -
v_gene: TRBV20-1

CDR3aa: CASSLRAPTSGGGNEQFF
CDR3nt: TGTGCCAGCAGCTTAAGGGCCCCAACTAGCGGAGGAGGCAATGAGCAGTTCTTC
j_gene: TRBJ2-1
len: 18
abundance: many
d_gene: TRBD2
v_gene: TRBV11-3

CDR3aa: CASSLVPGVETQYF
CDR3nt: TGTGCCAGCAGCTTAGTACCGGGAGTGGAGACCCAGTACTTC
j_gene: TRBJ2-5
len: 14
abundance: many
d_gene: -
v_gene: TRBV7-2

CDR3aa: CASGVGNTGELFF
CDR3nt: TGCGCCAGTGGGGTCGGGAACACCGGGGAGCTGTTTTTT
j_gene: TRBJ2-2
len: 13
abundance: many
d_gene: -
v_gene: TRBV5-1

CDR3aa: CAWRGKTGNSNQPQHF
CDR3nt: TGTGCCTGGAGGGGGAAAACAGGGAATAGCAATCAGCCCCAGCATTTT
j_gene: TRBJ1-5
len: 16
abundance: few
d_gene: -
v_gene: TRBV30

CDR3aa: CASSAIRGTNEQFF
CDR3nt: TGTGCCAGCAGCGCCATCCGGGGGACCAATGAGCAGTTCTTC
j_gene: TRBJ2-1
len: 14
abundance: few
d_gene: -
v_gene: TRBV7-6

CDR3aa: CASSHPGLAATDTQYF
CDR3nt: TGTGCCAGCAGCCATCCGGGACTAGCGGCCACAGATACGCAGTATTTT
j_gene: TRBJ2-3
len: 16
abundance: -
d_gene: TRBD2
v_gene: TRBV7-2

CDR3aa: CASSFGTGGRDTQYF
CDR3nt: TGTGCCAGCAGTTTCGGGACAGGGGGCAGAGATACGCAGTATTTT
j_gene: TRBJ2-3
len: 15
abundance: many
d_gene: TRBD1
v_gene: TRBV12-3/TRBV12-4

CDR3aa: CASSTVLNLGEQYF
CDR3nt: TGCGCCAGCAGCACCGTACTAAACCTGGGGGAGCAGTACTTC
j_gene: TRBJ2-7
len: 14
abundance: few
d_gene: -
v_gene: TRBV5-1

CDR3aa: CASSSDRGTGANVLTF
CDR3nt: TGTGCCAGCAGTTCCGACAGGGGGACTGGGGCCAACGTCCTGACTTTC
j_gene: TRBJ2-6
len: 16
abundance: -
d_gene: TRBD1
v_gene: TRBV27

CDR3aa: CASSAFLAGGGSTDTQYF
CDR3nt: TGTGCCAGCAGCGCCTTTCTAGCGGGGGGGGGTAGCACAGATACGCAGTATTTT
j_gene: TRBJ2-3
len: 18
abundance: many
d_gene: TRBD2
v_gene: TRBV9

CDR3aa: CASSLGAGGNQPQHF
CDR3nt: TGTGCCAGCAGTTTAGGGGCGGGGGGCAATCAGCCCCAGCATTTT
j_gene: TRBJ1-5
len: 15
abundance: many
d_gene: -
v_gene: TRBV12-3/TRBV12-4

CDR3aa: CASKLWGLAQPNEQFF
CDR3nt: TGTGCCAGCAAGCTATGGGGACTAGCACAGCCGAATGAGCAGTTCTTC
j_gene: TRBJ2-1
len: 16
abundance: few
d_gene: TRBD2
v_gene: TRBV12-3/TRBV12-4

CDR3aa: CASSQDPVSSEQFF
CDR3nt: TGTGCCAGCAGCCAAGACCCAGTCAGCAGTGAGCAGTTCTTC
j_gene: TRBJ2-1
len: 14
abundance: -
d_gene: -
v_gene: TRBV4-2

CDR3aa: CASSYSFSPNYGYTF
CDR3nt: TGTGCCAGCAGTTACTCGTTCAGCCCTAACTATGGCTACACCTTC
j_gene: TRBJ1-2
len: 15
abundance: many
d_gene: -
v_gene: TRBV6-5

CDR3aa: CASSPGEAFF
CDR3nt: TGTGCCAGCAGCCCGGGAGAAGCTTTCTTT
j_gene: TRBJ1-1
len: 10
abundance: -
d_gene: -
v_gene: TRBV5-5